The sequence of this T cell receptor beta chain was determined in a study of early T cells in non-severe SARS-CoV-2 infection. Overall study context: The authors sequenced bulk RNA from unsorted whole blood, leaving chains unpaired.

As to this clonotype: Antigen unknown.

Study conclusions and caveats: VDJdb matching, biased toward anti-spike CD8 responses, missed private and CD4 specificities.

Each cDNA molecule carried a unique molecular identifier. One entry per CDR3 protein results from TCRdb running MiXCR on the 5' RACE reads. The sample shows 60,000 or so distinct CDR3 sequences, approximately 11% of them seen only once. The ends lost 5 bases at V and 0 bases at J; junction bases unmatched: 7. Per germline, CDR1 MNHEY and CDR2 SMNVEV (reference sequence). The CDR3 consists of 18 residues. Sequencing input: whole blood. The genes are TRBV27 and TRBJ2-6; 10 positions match TRBD1. This sequence originates from an adult who was a healthcare worker with PCR-confirmed SARS-CoV-2 infection or an uninfected control (not recorded which). Written as DNA, the CDR3 is TGTGCCAGCAGTCAGCACGGGACAGGGGCCTCTGGGGCCAACGTCCTGACTTTC. Its protein is CASSQHGTGASGANVLTF.